The 17 T cell receptor beta chains below all came from one sample that was sequenced in a study of OX40 agonist ivuxolimab in advanced cancers. Library method: the immunoSEQ multiplex PCR assay. The table comes from immuneACCESS by way of TCRdb, which keeps in-frame sequences with V and J called. Part of the clones is missing from these tables; in studies checked, under half for an unresolved V gene and the rest for unknown reasons. A total of over 85,000 clones appear in this sample, around 84% of them only once. The ten top clones hold approximately 1.2% of the sample. Sequenced material: CD4+ or CD8+ T cells sorted from blood, taken in a trial of the OX40 agonist ivuxolimab. The receptors come from an adult with an advanced solid tumor such as melanoma, head and neck, liver or kidney cancer.

The V and J genes are TRBV30 and TRBJ2-3; TRBD2 matches 7 bases. Trimming took 3 bases from V and 7 from J; bases not matched to a gene: 10. CDR1 and CDR2 (germline): GTSNPN, SVGIG (reference sequence). The CDR3 length is 14 residues. CDR3 sequence reads: CAWSGSGYRNTQYF. The CDR3 nucleotides read TGTGCCTGGAGCGGTAGCGGGTATAGAAATACGCAGTATTTT.

The V gene is TRBV19, the J gene TRBJ2-1; D is possibly TRBD2 (7 bases). CDR1 and CDR2 from the germline V gene are LNHDA and SQIVND (reference sequence). Trimming took off 8 bases at V and 6 bases at J, with 20 bases between the two ends. The CDR3 has 15 amino acids. The CDR3 reads CASSPGEGVSNEQFF. The DNA of the CDR3 is TGTGCCAGTTCCCCCGGGGAGGGGGTAAGCAATGAGCAGTTCTTC.

This clone is a singleton in its sample. The chain carries TRBV10-3 and TRBJ1-1; D remains unclear. Germline V lookup: CDR1 ENHRY, CDR2 SYGVKD. The length of the CDR3 is 11 residues. Trimming took off 6 bases at V and 1 base at J, with 3 bases between the two ends. The CDR3 sequence is CAIRENTEAFF. The CDR3 coding sequence is TGTGCCATCAGGGAGAACACTGAAGCTTTCTTT.

The V call is TRBV27, the J call TRBJ1-2; 9 positions match TRBD1. There are 15 residues in the CDR3. V shed 4 bases, J shed 4 bases, and the junction held 7 bases outside the gene matches. Germline V lookup: CDR1 MNHEY, CDR2 SMNVEV (reference sequence). In DNA, the CDR3 is TGTGCCAGCAGTTCCGCCGGGACAGGGTCCTATGGCTACACCTTC. It codes for CASSSAGTGSYGYTF.

The chain carries TRBV28 and TRBJ2-7; 9 positions match TRBD1. The length of the CDR3 is 16 residues. J lost 5 bases, V lost 6 bases, and 14 bases had no gene match. The germline CDR1 and CDR2 sequences are MDHEN and SYDVKM. CDR3 amino acids: CASRTPGQGAGDEQYF. CDR3 in DNA: TGTGCCAGCAGGACACCGGGACAGGGTGCCGGGGACGAGCAGTACTTC.

J is TRBJ1-1 and V is TRBV7-2; D is undetermined. The CDR3 runs to 18 residues. Germline V gene data show CDR1 as SGHTA and CDR2 as FQGNSA. The germline V and J ends were trimmed by 1 base and 3 bases, with 21 bases remaining between them. This chain's CDR3 is CASSLVGPINGVYTEAFF. The CDR3 nucleotides are TGTGCCAGCAGCTTAGTAGGGCCGATTAATGGAGTATACACTGAAGCTTTCTTT.

The chain couples TRBV7-6 to TRBJ2-5, with 13 bases fitting TRBD2. V trimming: 4 bases; J trimming: 4 bases; junction bases outside the gene matches: 6. This CDR3 has 16 amino acids. Germline assignment: CDR1 SGHVS and CDR2 FNYEAQ. The CDR3 sequence is CASSSPTSGGSETQYF. The CDR3 DNA follows: TGTGCCAGCAGCTCACCGACTAGCGGGGGGTCAGAGACCCAGTACTTC.

The chain carries TRBV6-5 and TRBJ1-2, with D perhaps matching TRBD1 (6 bases). The CDR3 is 15 residues long. Per the germline V gene, CDR1 is MNHEY and CDR2 is SVGAGI. The germline V and J ends were trimmed by 4 bases and 5 bases, with 17 bases remaining between them. CDR3 DNA sequence: TGTGCCAGCAGTTCTACCAAGACAGGCCAATATGGCTACACCTTC. Translation gives CASSSTKTGQYGYTF.

DNA for the CDR3: TGTGCCAGTAGTCAGCGGGGCGGAGAGACCCAGTACTTC. This sequence encodes CASSQRGGETQYF. This chain links TRBV19 with TRBJ2-5; 7 bases line up with TRBD2. The CDR3 has 13 amino acids. Germline V gene data show CDR1 as LNHDA and CDR2 as SQIVND (reference sequence). Trimming took 5 bases from V and 4 from J; bases not matched to a gene: 4.

The chain has TRBV6-5 and TRBJ2-1; no reliable D call. V gave up 5 bases and J gave up 7 bases, with 12 bases separating them. The CDR3 consists of 13 residues. CDR1 is MNHEY and CDR2 is SVGAGI in the germline V gene. The CDR3 spells CASSDPRANEQFF. CDR3 DNA: TGTGCCAGCAGTGACCCTCGGGCGAATGAGCAGTTCTTC.

The chain joins TRBV7-9 to TRBJ2-3, with D maybe TRBD1 (5 bases). Germline CDR1 SEHNR, CDR2 FQNEAQ (reference sequence). The V end lost 6 bases, the J end lost 1 base, and 11 bases lay between the germline ends. This CDR3 has 14 amino acids. The CDR3: CASSVIQGTDTQYF. The CDR3 region has the DNA TGTGCCAGCAGTGTAATACAGGGCACAGATACGCAGTATTTT.

In its sample, this clone was seen once. The chain is built from TRBV27 and TRBJ2-7, with a possible D match to TRBD2 (7 bases). CDR1 and CDR2 (germline): MNHEY, SMNVEV (reference sequence). The CDR3 length is 14 residues. Trimming shortened V by 5 bases and J by 3 bases, and 14 bases separated the two germline ends. CDR3 nucleotide sequence: TGTGCCAGCAGTCAGGGGACTACCAACTACGAGCAGTACGTC. Translation: CASSQGTTNYEQYV.

This clone was counted a single time. The rearrangement uses TRBV27 and TRBJ2-2; D might be TRBD2 (5 bases). Trimming pared 11 bases from V and 0 bases from J, leaving 10 bases between. Germline V gene lookup returns CDR1 MNHEY and CDR2 SMNVEV (reference sequence). The CDR3 loop spans 13 amino acids. CDR3 amino acids: CALRDSNTGELFF. Written as DNA, the CDR3 is TGTGCCCTGAGGGATTCGAACACCGGGGAGCTGTTTTTT.

This chain joins TRBV7-6 and TRBJ2-7; no definite D call. The CDR3 runs 15 residues. Germline assignment: CDR1 SGHVS and CDR2 FNYEAQ. V was clipped by 1 base and J by 0 bases, with 10 bases between them. The CDR3 bases are TGTGCCAGCAGCTTAGGTCCAGCGAGCTCCTACGAGCAGTACTTC. It translates to CASSLGPASSYEQYF.

CDR3 sequence reads: CASRSRPLDKTPVGANVLTF. In DNA, the CDR3 is TGCGCCAGCAGGTCCCGACCCCTGGACAAGACACCGGTTGGGGCCAACGTCCTGACTTTC. The chain uses TRBV5-1 and TRBJ2-6; possibly TRBD1 for D (5 bases). The CDR3 has 20 amino acids. Trimming left V 5 bases short and J 3 bases short, with 27 bases between. CDR1 SGHRS and CDR2 YFSETQ come from the germline V gene.

As for this clone: Other DNA sequences from this sample encode an identical CDR3 as well. V gene TRBV11-2 combines with J gene TRBJ2-2; D gene unclear. V was shortened by 0 bases and J by 7 bases, with 3 bases between the two germline ends. Germline CDR1 is SGHAT and CDR2 is FQNNGV. This CDR3 is built from 12 residues. CDR3: CASSLEYGELFF. The CDR3 nucleotides are TGTGCCAGCAGCTTAGAATACGGGGAGCTGTTTTTT.

J is TRBJ2-3 and V is TRBV7-9; D tentatively fits TRBD1 or TRBD2 (6 bases each). This CDR3 is built from 14 residues. V was pared by 5 bases and J by 6 bases, with 15 bases between. Germline CDR1 is SEHNR and CDR2 is FQNEAQ (reference sequence). CDR3 sequence: CASSEGGDWDTQYF. CDR3 nucleotide sequence: TGTGCCAGCAGCGAGGGGGGTGACTGGGATACGCAGTATTTT.